Here is one T cell receptor beta chain with its context. Its antigen is undetermined. TCRdb passed the 5' RACE reads through MiXCR, listing each CDR3 protein once. The table records roughly 560,000 distinct CDR3 sequences, about a fifth of them present only once. The record originates from a study of T-cell memory formation after mild COVID-19. Whole-study context: Clusters of TCRs were largely donor specific.

Notes on the study in general: Of the contracting clones, CD4+ ones lay mainly in CM and EM, and CD8+ ones in EMRA. Cross-reactive memory apparently joined, as some responding clones appeared in pre-infection memory.

Germline CDR1 reads LGHNA; CDR2 reads YNFKEQ. V dropped 6 bases and J dropped 0 bases, with 9 bases sitting between them. The length of the CDR3 is 15 residues. Source material: PBMCs or a T cell subset sorted from them (not recorded which). This chain uses TRBV4-2 with TRBJ2-6, with no clear D. This receptor was obtained from an adult woman who had mild COVID-19 (a few samples of this study predate the infection). Cell type and time point are not known. CDR3 residues: CASSPTDSGANVLTF. The DNA of the CDR3 is TGTGCCAGCAGTCCAACGGACTCTGGGGCCAACGTCCTGACTTTC.